The source of this T cell receptor beta chain is a study of CD8+CD57+ T cells in acquired aplastic anemia. Looking at the study overall: DNA from sorted CD4+ and CD8+ cells averaged around 3.5 ug. There were about 10.8 million reads, on average, for CD4+ cells from healthy donors. Regarding the study as a whole: Shared by patients and controls, around 27 CD8+ CDR3s were abundant in patients.

According to the study, genomic DNA was the template for TCR beta VDJ and CDR3 profiling. In TCRdb, the reads were re-called with MiXCR into one record per CDR3 protein. The sample holds some 180,000 distinct CDR3 sequences, approximately 45% seen once. V dropped 7 bases and J dropped 4 bases, with 14 bases sitting between them. Germline-derived CDR1 and CDR2 are SQVTM and ANQGSEA. CDR3 size: 13 residues. As to this clonotype: Its antigen is not known.

The specimen was sorted CD4+, CD8+, or CD8+CD57+ T cells (not recorded which) from PBMCs. The chain carries TRBV29-1 and TRBJ2-1; D uncertain. The receptor was derived from a human donor in good health. The CDR3 region has the DNA TGCAGCGGCGATACCTCTATGTACAATGAGCAGTTCTTC. Encoded protein: CSGDTSMYNEQFF.